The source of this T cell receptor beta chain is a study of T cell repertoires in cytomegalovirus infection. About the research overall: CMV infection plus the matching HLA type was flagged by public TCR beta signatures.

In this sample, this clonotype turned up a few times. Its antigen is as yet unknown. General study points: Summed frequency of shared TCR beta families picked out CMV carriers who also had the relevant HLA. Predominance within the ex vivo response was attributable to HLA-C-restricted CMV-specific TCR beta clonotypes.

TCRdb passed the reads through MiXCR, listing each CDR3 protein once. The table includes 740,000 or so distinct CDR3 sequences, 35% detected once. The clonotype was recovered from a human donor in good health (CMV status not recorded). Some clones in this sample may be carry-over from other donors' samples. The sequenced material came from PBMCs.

The CDR3 DNA is TGTGCCAGTAGTATCTCTCTAGGAGGAGATGAGCAGTTCTTC. It encodes CASSISLGGDEQFF. The chain has TRBV19 and TRBJ2-1, with D possibly TRBD2 on 5 matching bases. V lost 3 bases and J lost 8, with 14 bases in between. Germline V gene lookup returns CDR1 LNHDA and CDR2 SQIVND (reference sequence). CDR3 size: 14 residues.